This T cell receptor (beta chain) is drawn from a study of T cells in Graves' hyperthyroidism and ophthalmopathy. This clonotype appeared many times. What it recognizes is unknown. The CDR3 consists of 18 residues. The germline V and J ends were trimmed by 1 base and 6 bases, with 24 bases remaining between them. Germline V lookup: CDR1 SGHRS, CDR2 YFSETQ. Exclusion of patients followed from uncontrolled infection, other autoimmune disease, pregnancy or lactation. Regions amplified from RNA transcripts were the TCR beta CDR3 regions. The TCR CDR3 first-round RT-PCR relied on the HTBI primer set. Using its own MiXCR run on the multiplex PCR reads, TCRdb lists one record per CDR3 protein. The sample contains about 590,000 distinct CDR3 sequences, 15% to 18% of which appear only once. Findings and limits, study-wide: Before onset, ophthalmopathy was predicted by the model a median around 6.2 months earlier. Within blood appeared most thyroid clonotypes that had expanded above 0.001. The authors' 13 V-J model separated ophthalmopathy from stable hyperthyroidism.

Sequencing was carried out using blood. The gene calls are TRBV5-1 and TRBJ2-3; the D gene is possibly TRBD1 (6 bases). This receptor was identified in a woman aged 25 to 39 with Graves' hyperthyroidism. This chain's CDR3 is CASSLLRGRLKRGDTQYF. In DNA, the CDR3 is TGCGCCAGCAGCTTGCTCAGGGGTCGACTAAAACGAGGTGATACGCAGTATTTT.